The 23 T cell receptor beta chains below come from one sample, sequenced in a study of blood T cell repertoires in COVID-19. The repertoire was sequenced with immunoSEQ multiplex PCR; TCRdb's copy has only in-frame clones and lacks some. Of 470,000 or so clones detected, over 75% appear once; the ten largest clones hold 3.2%. Sample: peripheral blood. The receptors come from a human donor in a cohort sampled during active COVID-19.

The chain links TRBV6-2 or TRBV6-3 to TRBJ2-5; 8 bases line up with TRBD2. The germline CDR1 and CDR2 sequences are MNHEY and SVGEGT. This CDR3 has 15 amino acids. Germline trimming cut 6 bases from V and 4 bases from J; bases unmatched to any gene: 10. The CDR3 is CASSSTGLELETQYF. In nucleotides, the CDR3 is TGTGCCAGCAGCTCAACGGGACTAGAGTTAGAGACCCAGTACTTC.

Notes on this clone: Other DNA variants within this sample encode the same CDR3. The chain links TRBV5-1 to TRBJ2-1, with 8 bases lining up with TRBD1. The germline V gene has CDR1 SGHRS and CDR2 YFSETQ. The CDR3 loop spans 15 amino acids. Unmatched junction bases numbered 6, after V lost 4 bases and J lost 3 bases. The CDR3 sequence: CASSLGTGGYNEQFF. The DNA of the CDR3 is TGCGCCAGCAGCCTAGGGACAGGTGGCTACAATGAGCAGTTCTTC. The full variable domain, in which reference TRBV5-1 and TRBJ2-1 provide the parts outside the CDR3, is KAGVTQTPRYLIKTRGQQVTLSCSPISGHRSVSWYQQTPGQGLQFLFEYFSETQRNKGNFPGRFSGRQFSNSRSEMNVSTLELGDSALYLCASSLGTGGYNEQFFGPGTRLTVL.

V usage is TRBV19 and J usage is TRBJ2-2; D is uncertain. This CDR3 has 16 residues. Germline CDR1 LNHDA, CDR2 SQIVND (reference sequence). The V end lost 5 bases, the J end lost 3 bases, and 16 bases lay between the germline ends. This CDR3 reads CASSFGLSGDTGELFF. As DNA, the CDR3 is TGTGCCAGTAGTTTTGGCTTGAGTGGAGACACCGGGGAGCTGTTTTTT.

V gene TRBV6-2 or TRBV6-3 combines with J gene TRBJ1-3; D is undetermined. The V gene's germline CDR1 is MNHEY and CDR2 SVGEGT. This CDR3 has 15 amino acids. The ends were cut back, 2 bases at V and 0 bases at J, with 8 bases in the middle. The CDR3 region has the DNA TGTGCCAGCAGTTACGGCTCACACTCTGGAAACACCATATATTTT. It specifies CASSYGSHSGNTIYF.

V gene TRBV4-3 combines with J gene TRBJ2-3; D perhaps matches TRBD2 (6 bases). The V gene lost 0 bases and the J gene lost 5 bases, with 15 bases spanning the gap. Germline V gene data show CDR1 as LGHNA and CDR2 as YSLEER. The CDR3 is made up of 16 amino acids. The CDR3 reads CASSQDGPSSVDTQYF. DNA of the CDR3: TGCGCCAGCAGCCAAGATGGCCCATCTAGCGTAGATACGCAGTATTTT.

This chain joins TRBV7-2 and TRBJ2-3, with D perhaps TRBD2 (7 bases). Trimming shortened V by 7 bases and J by 5 bases, and 19 bases separated the two germline ends. The CDR3 consists of 15 residues. Germline V gene data show CDR1 as SGHTA and CDR2 as FQGNSA. CDR3 nucleotides: TGTGCCAGCACTATAGGGGGAGGGCCGATAGATACGCAGTATTTT. Translation gives CASTIGGGPIDTQYF.

The chain has TRBV15 and TRBJ1-1; 8 bases are a match to TRBD1. The CDR3 contains 16 residues. V dropped 0 bases and J dropped 4; count of bases not matched to a gene: 7. CDR1 and CDR2 (germline): LNHNV, YYDKDF (reference sequence). CDR3 amino acids: CATSRELSGTGTEAFF. DNA of the CDR3: TGTGCCACCAGCAGAGAACTTTCCGGGACAGGCACTGAAGCTTTCTTT.

This chain connects TRBV6-5 to TRBJ1-4; D remains ambiguous. Germline V gene sequence: CDR1 MNHEY, CDR2 SVGAGI. This CDR3 has 14 residues. Trimming removed 6 bases from V and 3 bases from J, with 11 bases in between. The chain's CDR3 is CASSTAEANEKLFF. The DNA for the CDR3 is TGTGCCAGCAGCACCGCGGAGGCTAATGAAAAACTGTTTTTT.

The chain couples TRBV7-3 to TRBJ2-2, with D hard to call. The CDR3 has 14 residues. Germline loops: CDR1 SGHTA, CDR2 FQGTGA. V was clipped by 5 bases and J by 4 bases, with 11 bases between them. The CDR3 DNA follows: TGTGCCAGCAGCCCCCAGCGAGGCACCGGGGAGCTGTTTTTT. Protein: CASSPQRGTGELFF. Together with reference TRBV7-3 and TRBJ2-2, the CDR3 gives the full variable domain: GAGVSQTPSNKVTEKGKYVELRCDPISGHTALYWYRQSLGQGPEFLIYFQGTGAADDSGLPNDRFFAVRPEGSVSTLKIQRTERGDSAVYLCASSPQRGTGELFFGEGSRLTVL.

The rearrangement links TRBV5-4 to TRBJ2-7; D is uncertain. This CDR3 region has 14 residues. Trimming took off 0 bases at V and 0 bases at J, with 7 bases between the two ends. Germline V CDR1 and CDR2: SGHNT, YYREEE (reference sequence). The CDR3 here is CASSLDTHSYEQYF. The CDR3 nucleotides read TGTGCCAGCAGCTTGGACACACACTCCTACGAGCAGTACTTC.

This chain links TRBV5-1 with TRBJ2-1; tentatively, D is TRBD2 (6 bases). Looked up from germline, CDR1 is SGHRS and CDR2 is YFSETQ. The CDR3 spans 16 residues. The ends were cut back, 6 bases at V and 3 bases at J, with 19 bases in the middle. CDR3 amino acids: CASTTRRKGGYNEQFF. The DNA of the CDR3 is TGCGCCAGCACCACCCGCCGGAAGGGAGGCTACAATGAGCAGTTCTTC. Full variable domain (outside the CDR3, taken from reference TRBV5-1 and TRBJ2-1): KAGVTQTPRYLIKTRGQQVTLSCSPISGHRSVSWYQQTPGQGLQFLFEYFSETQRNKGNFPGRFSGRQFSNSRSEMNVSTLELGDSALYLCASTTRRKGGYNEQFFGPGTRLTVL.

This rearrangement joins TRBV7-3 to TRBJ2-2; TRBD1 agrees at 10 bases. The germline V gene has CDR1 SGHTA and CDR2 FQGTGA. The CDR3 spans 16 residues. V dropped 5 bases and J dropped 5; count of bases not matched to a gene: 8. The CDR3 region has the DNA TGTGCCAGCAGCCCCCCCGGGACAGGGGCGACCGGGGAGCTGTTTTTT. This translates into CASSPPGTGATGELFF.

In this sample, this clone turned up once. The chain couples TRBV6-6 to TRBJ1-5; no clear D. With 5 bases removed from V and 4 bases from J, the gap between germline ends came to 9 bases. The CDR3 loop spans 13 amino acids. The germline CDR1 and CDR2 sequences are MNHNY and SVGAGI (reference sequence). This CDR3 reads CASSSTRNQPQHF. CDR3 DNA sequence: TGTGCCAGCAGTAGCACCCGGAATCAGCCCCAGCATTTT.

The J gene is TRBJ1-2, the V gene TRBV7-8; D gene ambiguous. Germline V lookup: CDR1 SGHVS, CDR2 FQNEAQ. V lost 1 base, J lost 0 bases, and 12 bases lay in between. The CDR3 is made up of 16 amino acids. In DNA, the CDR3 is TGTGCCAGCAGCTTAGGACGCGGGCCAGCTAACTATGGCTACACCTTC. As protein: CASSLGRGPANYGYTF. Using reference TRBV7-8 and TRBJ1-2 for the parts outside the CDR3, the full variable domain is GAGVSQSPRYKVAKRGQDVALRCDPISGHVSLFWYQQALGQGPEFLTYFQNEAQLDKSGLPSDRFFAERPEGSVSTLKIQRTQQEDSAVYLCASSLGRGPANYGYTFGSGTRLTVV.

The chain is built from TRBV29-1 and TRBJ2-7; D possibly corresponds to TRBD2 (6 bases). The CDR3 totals 15 residues. Germline-derived CDR1 and CDR2 are SQVTM and ANQGSEA. V was clipped by 6 bases and J by 4 bases, with 22 bases between them. The CDR3 region is CSVPSGSGGEYEQYF. In DNA form, the CDR3 reads TGCAGCGTGCCCTCCGGGTCTGGCGGGGAGTACGAGCAGTACTTC.

This sequence joins TRBV27 and TRBJ1-2; D not certain. This CDR3 has 12 residues. Germline V lookup: CDR1 MNHEY, CDR2 SMNVEV (reference sequence). V lost 5 bases, J lost 6 bases, and 10 bases lay in between. CDR3 nucleotide sequence: TGTGCCAGCAGTGGAGGGTTGGATGGCTACACCTTC. Amino acid sequence: CASSGGLDGYTF.

This clone was found a few times. The chain is built from TRBV28 and TRBJ1-5, with TRBD1 matching 10 bases. The V segment lost 5 bases and the J segment 3 bases; nucleotides outside the gene matches: 7. This CDR3 is built from 16 residues. CDR1 is MDHEN and CDR2 is SYDVKM in the germline V gene. This CDR3 is CASSPGGQGYNQPQHF. The DNA for the CDR3 is TGTGCCAGCAGTCCCGGGGGACAGGGGTACAATCAGCCCCAGCATTTT.

The J gene is TRBJ2-2, the V gene TRBV2, with a weak D call TRBD2 (5 bases). Germline V gene sequence: CDR1 SNHLY, CDR2 FYNNEI. The CDR3 consists of 17 residues. V dropped 3 bases and J dropped 1 base, with 15 bases sitting between them. The CDR3 spells CASSDSVTAVNTGELFF. DNA for the CDR3: TGTGCCAGCAGTGATAGCGTGACTGCCGTGAACACCGGGGAGCTGTTTTTT.

The V gene is TRBV2, the J gene TRBJ2-7, with 14 bases fitting TRBD2. The J segment lost 5 bases and the V segment lost 9 bases, leaving 12 bases of the junction unmatched. Germline CDR1 reads SNHLY; CDR2 reads FYNNEI. CDR3 length equals 16 residues. The CDR3 here is CARRVGLAGAGDEQYF. The CDR3, as DNA: TGTGCCAGGAGGGTGGGACTAGCGGGAGCCGGGGACGAGCAGTACTTC. Variable domain in full (rest from reference TRBV2 and TRBJ2-7): EPEVTQTPSHQVTQMGQEVILRCVPISNHLYFYWYRQILGQKVEFLVSFYNNEISEKSEIFDDQFSVERPDGSNFTLKIRSTKLEDSAMYFCARRVGLAGAGDEQYFGPGTRLTVT.

The chain couples TRBV28 to TRBJ1-5; D may be TRBD1 (5 bases). This CDR3 region has 13 residues. Trimming removed 7 bases at V and 1 base at J, with 8 bases between. Germline-derived CDR1 and CDR2 are MDHEN and SYDVKM. CDR3 sequence: CASTDISNQPQHF. In nucleotides, the CDR3 is TGTGCCAGCACGGACATAAGCAATCAGCCCCAGCATTTT.

The chain links TRBV6-5 to TRBJ1-3; D is possibly TRBD1 (5 bases). Germline lookup yields CDR1 MNHEY and CDR2 SVGAGI. The CDR3 runs 16 residues. V was clipped by 2 bases and J by 4 bases, with 15 bases between them. The CDR3 is CASSYLPGGKGNTIYF. CDR3 DNA: TGTGCCAGCAGTTACCTCCCCGGGGGAAAAGGAAACACCATATATTTT.

The V call is TRBV6-5, the J call TRBJ2-6, with 9 bases lining up with TRBD1. This CDR3 spans 15 amino acids. Germline CDR1 is MNHEY and CDR2 is SVGAGI. V lost 7 bases to trimming and J lost 3 bases; unmatched junction nucleotides: 4. DNA of the CDR3: TGTGCCAGCAACAGGGGGCGGGGTGGGGCCAACGTCCTGACTTTC. Encoded protein: CASNRGRGGANVLTF.

This CDR3 reads CASSVGVYYEQYF. The CDR3 bases are TGTGCCAGCAGCGTCGGGGTTTACTACGAGCAGTACTTC. The chain uses TRBV9 and TRBJ2-7, with a possible D match to TRBD2 (5 bases). The CDR3 is 13 residues long. Deletions cut 2 bases from V and 3 bases from J, with 9 bases between. Germline lookup yields CDR1 SGDLS and CDR2 YYNGEE.